This section outlines one T cell receptor beta chain sequence together with its context. Its antigen is still unknown. Generated by immunoSEQ multiplex PCR, the TCRdb table keeps only in-frame clones and is missing some. The sample yields some 110,000 clones, more than 70% seen once. This record belongs to a study of cytomegalovirus exposure and HLA in healthy donors. The wider study: In a later analysis, it was reported that the roughly 130 validation repertoires had been produced on the same platform as the 670 or so repertoires belonging to the first cohort. General observations from the study: Within the 120 validation repertoires, first-cohort TCR clusters tended to co-occur, according to a later analysis.

The CDR3 is 15 amino acids. V was trimmed by 3 bases and J by 2 bases, leaving 12 bases between them. Germline loops: CDR1 SGDLS, CDR2 YYNGEE. The chain employs TRBV9 and TRBJ1-5; TRBD1 is a possible D gene (6 bases). The sequence was obtained from a man younger than 35 in good health and CMV-seronegative. Sequenced: PBMCs. CDR3 sequence reads: CASSEGTTGNQPQHF. The CDR3 region has the DNA TGTGCCAGCAGCGAGGGGACAACCGGCAATCAGCCCCAGCATTTT.